This TCR beta chain is drawn from a study of breast tumors, draining lymph nodes, adjacent tissues. General study results and limits: The lymph node origin of tumor T cells was framed as consistent with a hypothesis, not demonstrated.

This CDR3 is built from 16 residues. CDR1 is SGHVS, CDR2 FNYEAQ, per germline. V lost 0 bases to trimming and J lost 0 bases; unmatched junction nucleotides: 2. TCRdb passed the multiplex PCR reads through MiXCR, listing each CDR3 protein once. The table has about 270,000 distinct CDR3 sequences, around 30% seen once. This clonotype was picked up many times. No antigen is known for it. Axillary draining lymph nodes of breast cancer patients supplied the node samples. Sequenced: axillary lymph node tissue. This chain connects TRBV7-6 to TRBJ2-3; 8 bases fit TRBD2. This TCR came from a female donor with breast cancer. Some clones in this sample may be carry-over from other donors' samples. The chain's CDR3 is CASSLALAGSTDTQYF. CDR3 sequence (DNA): TGTGCCAGCAGCTTAGCTCTAGCGGGTAGCACAGATACGCAGTATTTT.